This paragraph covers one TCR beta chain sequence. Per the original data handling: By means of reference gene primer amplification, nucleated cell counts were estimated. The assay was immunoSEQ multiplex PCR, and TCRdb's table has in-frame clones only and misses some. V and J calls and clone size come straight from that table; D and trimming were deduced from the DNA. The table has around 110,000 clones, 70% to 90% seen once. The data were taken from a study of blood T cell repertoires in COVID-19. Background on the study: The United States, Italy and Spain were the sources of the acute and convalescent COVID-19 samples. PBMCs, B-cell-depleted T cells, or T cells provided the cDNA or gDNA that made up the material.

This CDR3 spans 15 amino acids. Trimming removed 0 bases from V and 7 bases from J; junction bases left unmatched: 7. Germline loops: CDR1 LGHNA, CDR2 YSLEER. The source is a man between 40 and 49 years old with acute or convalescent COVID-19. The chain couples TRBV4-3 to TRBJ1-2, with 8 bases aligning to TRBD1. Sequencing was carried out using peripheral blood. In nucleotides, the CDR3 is TGCGCCAGCAGCCAAGATCTAACAGGGGGACGTGGCTACACCTTC. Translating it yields CASSQDLTGGRGYTF.